This T cell receptor (beta chain) was captured in a study of response to subunit inactivated influenza vaccine. TCRdb processed the RT-PCR reads anew with MiXCR; each CDR3 protein has one entry. The table has about 700,000 distinct CDR3 sequences, approximately 14% seen once; the top ten hold 11%. V was trimmed by 6 bases and J by 4 bases, leaving 11 bases between them. This CDR3 has 13 residues. As concerns this clonotype: Its antigen is as yet unknown.

Study-level results: Authors suggested few new T cells are recruited by each seasonal influenza vaccination.

The origin of this receptor is a man aged 50 to 60 who received an inactivated influenza vaccine. Sequences were derived from PBMCs from blood, sampled about 13 days after vaccination. The chain has TRBV12-3 or TRBV12-4 and TRBJ2-3; weak D call: TRBD2 (6 bases). The CDR3 here is CASSPRGADTQYF. The CDR3 bases are TGTGCCAGCAGCCCCCGCGGGGCAGATACGCAGTATTTT.